This is a list of T cell receptor beta chains from one sample in a study of Graves' ophthalmopathy and Graves' hyperthyroidism. TCRdb itself ran the multiplex PCR reads through MiXCR, one entry per CDR3 protein. The data show around 590,000 distinct CDR3 sequences, 35% to 45% seen once. The sequenced sample consisted of peripheral blood or thyroid tissue (not recorded which). These receptors came from an adult man with Graves' hyperthyroidism. The CDR3 runs from the conserved cysteine through the conserved F or W. Only some rows state a clone size, as once, few, many or a class for expanded clones.

clone_size: many; j_call: TRBJ2-7; v_call: TRBV5-1; cdr3_aa: CASSPETGGRYEQYF
clone_size: many; j_call: TRBJ2-2; v_call: TRBV7-2; cdr3_aa: CASSSGLGTGELFF
clone_size: NA; j_call: TRBJ1-1; v_call: TRBV29-1; cdr3_aa: CSQVGPWETEAFF
clone_size: few; j_call: TRBJ2-2; v_call: TRBV4-2; cdr3_aa: CASSGAQAAVVTGELFF
clone_size: NA; j_call: TRBJ1-1; v_call: TRBV7-9; cdr3_aa: CASAPRDTEAFF
clone_size: few; j_call: TRBJ1-5; v_call: TRBV5-6; cdr3_aa: CASSPHPGQGANQPQHF
clone_size: NA; j_call: TRBJ2-7; v_call: TRBV6-5; cdr3_aa: CASSYGQGGGEQYF
clone_size: many; j_call: TRBJ1-1; v_call: TRBV7-6; cdr3_aa: CASSSGPQGRHTEAFF
clone_size: many; j_call: TRBJ2-7; v_call: TRBV5-1; cdr3_aa: CASSLGQTIYEQYF
clone_size: many; j_call: TRBJ2-7; v_call: TRBV5-1; cdr3_aa: CASSLRLAGGPHYEQYF
clone_size: NA; j_call: TRBJ2-5; v_call: TRBV20-1; cdr3_aa: CSASTRTGASETQYF
clone_size: NA; j_call: TRBJ1-2; v_call: TRBV7-8; cdr3_aa: CASGSRTTGPNYGYTF
clone_size: many; j_call: TRBJ1-4; v_call: TRBV5-8; cdr3_aa: CASSLIRQGDEKLFF
clone_size: many; j_call: TRBJ2-5; v_call: TRBV20-1; cdr3_aa: CSAREGVSRQETQYF
clone_size: many; j_call: TRBJ1-5; v_call: TRBV11-2; cdr3_aa: CASSLDGYQPQHF
clone_size: few; j_call: TRBJ1-5; v_call: TRBV30; cdr3_aa: CAWGGGSNQPQHF
clone_size: NA; j_call: TRBJ1-5; v_call: TRBV12-3/TRBV12-4; cdr3_aa: CASSLPGRETQHF
clone_size: few; j_call: TRBJ2-7; v_call: TRBV7-8; cdr3_aa: CASSFLQGAGEQYF
clone_size: few; j_call: TRBJ2-7; v_call: TRBV30; cdr3_aa: CAWSQGQAYEQYF
clone_size: few; j_call: TRBJ1-1; v_call: TRBV6-1; cdr3_aa: CASSEARAGVAEAFF
clone_size: NA; j_call: TRBJ1-6; v_call: TRBV7-9; cdr3_aa: CASSVAGYSGDSPLHF
clone_size: NA; j_call: TRBJ2-2; v_call: TRBV9; cdr3_aa: CASSVVLGRGELFF
clone_size: many; j_call: TRBJ1-1; v_call: TRBV10-3; cdr3_aa: CAISESPGRGTEAFF
clone_size: many; j_call: TRBJ2-2; v_call: TRBV6-5; cdr3_aa: CASRPAGQGVVGGELFF
clone_size: few; j_call: TRBJ1-6; v_call: TRBV5-1; cdr3_aa: CASSLAGRGRVNSPLHF
clone_size: NA; j_call: TRBJ1-5; v_call: TRBV12-5; cdr3_aa: CASGLAPTQPQHF
clone_size: few; j_call: TRBJ1-3; v_call: TRBV20-1; cdr3_aa: CSAREDGQKRSSGNTIYF
clone_size: many; j_call: TRBJ1-1; v_call: TRBV19; cdr3_aa: CASSIGGASTEAFF
clone_size: NA; j_call: TRBJ2-1; v_call: TRBV20-1; cdr3_aa: CSAREQRLVGEQFF
clone_size: many; j_call: TRBJ2-2; v_call: TRBV15; cdr3_aa: CATSRDQFTGELFF
clone_size: many; j_call: TRBJ1-2; v_call: TRBV9; cdr3_aa: CASSSRRVNYGYTF